This T cell receptor (beta chain) was observed in a study of blood T cell repertoires in COVID-19. Study context: From T cells, B-cell-depleted T cells, or PBMCs came the material, which was cDNA or gDNA.

Study processing details: It was from reference gene primer amplification that nucleated cell counts were estimated. Sequencing was performed with immunoSEQ multiplex PCR; in TCRdb, only in-frame clones are kept and a portion is missing. V, J and clone size are taken as reported in that table, and D and trimming were inferred from the DNA itself. The sample holds under 200,000 clones, around nine tenths seen once. This clone came up once. The trim removed 1 base at V and 7 bases at J, leaving 8 bases unmatched. The CDR3 has 17 amino acids. Patients of the Seattle cohort, enrolled during active infection, were followed longitudinally.

The V gene is TRBV23-1, the J gene TRBJ2-1; 12 bases line up with TRBD2. TRBV23-1 is noted as an ORF with a role that remains uncertain. The receptor's source is a woman aged 70 to 79 with COVID-19, enrolled during active disease. The sample comprised peripheral blood. This chain's CDR3 is CASSQWELAGGRNEQFF. The CDR3 bases are TGCGCCAGCAGTCAATGGGAACTAGCGGGGGGCCGTAATGAGCAGTTCTTC.